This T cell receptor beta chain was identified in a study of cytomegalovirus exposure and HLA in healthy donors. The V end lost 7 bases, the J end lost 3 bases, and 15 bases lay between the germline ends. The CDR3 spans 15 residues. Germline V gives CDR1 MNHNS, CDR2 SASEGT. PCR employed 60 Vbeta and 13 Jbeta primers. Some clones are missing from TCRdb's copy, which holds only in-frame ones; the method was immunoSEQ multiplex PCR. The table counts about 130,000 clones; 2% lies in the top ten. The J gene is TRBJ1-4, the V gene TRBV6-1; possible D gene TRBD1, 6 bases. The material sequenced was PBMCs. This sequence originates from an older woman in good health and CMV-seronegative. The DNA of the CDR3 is TGTGCCAGCACAAGAGCCAGGGGTGCTAATGAAAAACTGTTTTTT. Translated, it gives CASTRARGANEKLFF.